This TCR beta chain was identified during a study of vaccination effects on CD4 cells after COVID-19. Remarks on this clone: Antigen: not known.

Sequencing was preceded by expansion of antigen-specific CD4+ T cells with viral peptide pools in the ViraFEST assay. After more than 9 days in culture, the CD4+ T cells were isolated. It was between March and December 2020 that the person had a SARS-CoV-2 infection confirmed by PCR. TCRdb keeps only in-frame clones here, not all; method: immunoSEQ multiplex PCR. Here the sample spans 55,000 to 90,000 clones, 73% being singletons. The CDR3 spans 14 residues. Trimming stripped 6 bases from V and 2 bases from J, with 11 bases between. CDR1 is MNHEY, CDR2 SVGAGI, per germline. The receptor's source is a human donor who had a prior SARS-CoV-2 infection. The V call is TRBV6-5, the J call TRBJ1-3; D unresolved. The sample in question was CD4+ T cells from PBMCs cultured with HIV peptides, obtained before COVID-19 vaccination. As to subset: HIV-1 Nef peptide pool negative control/reference culture. CDR3 sequence (DNA): TGTGCCAGCAGAATGACTTCCCCTGGAAACACCATATATTTT. This sequence encodes CASRMTSPGNTIYF.